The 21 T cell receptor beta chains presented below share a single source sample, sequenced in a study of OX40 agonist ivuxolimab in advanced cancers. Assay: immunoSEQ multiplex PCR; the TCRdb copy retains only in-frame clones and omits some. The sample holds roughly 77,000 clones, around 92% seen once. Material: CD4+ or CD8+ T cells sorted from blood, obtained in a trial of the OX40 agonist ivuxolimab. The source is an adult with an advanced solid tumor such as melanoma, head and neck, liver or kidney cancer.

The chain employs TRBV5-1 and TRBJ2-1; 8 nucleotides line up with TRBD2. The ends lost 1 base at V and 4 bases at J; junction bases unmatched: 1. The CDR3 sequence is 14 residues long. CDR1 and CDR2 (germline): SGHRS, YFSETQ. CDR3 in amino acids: CASSLSSGYNEQFF. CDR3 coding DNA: TGCGCCAGCAGCTTGTCTAGCGGGTACAATGAGCAGTTCTTC.

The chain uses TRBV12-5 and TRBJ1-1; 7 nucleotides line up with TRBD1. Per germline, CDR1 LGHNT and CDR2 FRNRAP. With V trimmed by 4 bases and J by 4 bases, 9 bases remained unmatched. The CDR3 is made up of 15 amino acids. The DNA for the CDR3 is TGTGCTAGTGGTTCCGAGACAGGGTGGGGCACTGAAGCTTTCTTT. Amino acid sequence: CASGSETGWGTEAFF.

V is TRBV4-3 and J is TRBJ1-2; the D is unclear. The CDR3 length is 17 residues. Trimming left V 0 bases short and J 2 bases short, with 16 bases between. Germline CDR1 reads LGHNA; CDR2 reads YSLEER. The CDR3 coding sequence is TGCGCCAGCAGCCAAGATAGGGCTTTCTCACGGAACTATGGCTACACCTTC. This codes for CASSQDRAFSRNYGYTF.

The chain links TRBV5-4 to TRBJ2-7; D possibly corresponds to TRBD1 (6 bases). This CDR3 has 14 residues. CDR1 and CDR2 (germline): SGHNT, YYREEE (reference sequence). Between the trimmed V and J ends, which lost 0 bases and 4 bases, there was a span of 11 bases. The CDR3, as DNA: TGTGCCAGCAGCTTGGAACAGGGAAGTTACGAGCAGTACTTC. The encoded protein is CASSLEQGSYEQYF.

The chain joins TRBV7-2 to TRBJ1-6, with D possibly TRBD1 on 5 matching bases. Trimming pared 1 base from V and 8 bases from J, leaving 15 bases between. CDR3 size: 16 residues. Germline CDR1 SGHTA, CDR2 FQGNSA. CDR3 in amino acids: CASSLVSGGEDSPLHF. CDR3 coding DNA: TGTGCCAGCAGCTTAGTTTCTGGGGGAGAGGATTCACCCCTCCACTTT.

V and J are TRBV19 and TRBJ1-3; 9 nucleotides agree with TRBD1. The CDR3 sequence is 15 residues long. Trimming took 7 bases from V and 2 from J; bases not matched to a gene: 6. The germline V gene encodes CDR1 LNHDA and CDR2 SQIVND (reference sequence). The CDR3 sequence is CASTRTGDTGNTIYF. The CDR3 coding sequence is TGTGCCAGTACCCGGACAGGGGATACTGGAAACACCATATATTTT. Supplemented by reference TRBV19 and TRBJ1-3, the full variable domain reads DGGITQSPKYLFRKEGQNVTLSCEQNLNHDAMYWYRQDPGQGLRLIYYSQIVNDFQKGDIAEGYSVSREKKESFPLTVTSAQKNPTAFYLCASTRTGDTGNTIYFGEGSWLTVV.

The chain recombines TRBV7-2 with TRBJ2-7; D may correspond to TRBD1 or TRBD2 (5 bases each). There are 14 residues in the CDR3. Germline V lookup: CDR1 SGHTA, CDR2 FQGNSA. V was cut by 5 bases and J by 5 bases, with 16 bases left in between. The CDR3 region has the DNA TGTGCCAGCAGCCCGGGTGGGACGTCCCACGAGCAGTACTTC. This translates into CASSPGGTSHEQYF.

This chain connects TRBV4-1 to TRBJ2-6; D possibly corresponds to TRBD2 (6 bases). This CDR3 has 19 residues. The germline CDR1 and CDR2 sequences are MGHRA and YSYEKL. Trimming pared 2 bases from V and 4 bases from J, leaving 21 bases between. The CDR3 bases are TGCGCCAGCAGCCAATTTCGAGGGGAGGCGGGAAGGGGGGCCAACGTCCTGACTTTC. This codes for CASSQFRGEAGRGANVLTF.

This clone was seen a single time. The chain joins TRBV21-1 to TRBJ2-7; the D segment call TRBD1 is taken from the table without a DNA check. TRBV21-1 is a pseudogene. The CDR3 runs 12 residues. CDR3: CASTHNNYEQYF. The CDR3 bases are TGTGCCAGCACCCATAACAACTACGAGCAGTACTTC.

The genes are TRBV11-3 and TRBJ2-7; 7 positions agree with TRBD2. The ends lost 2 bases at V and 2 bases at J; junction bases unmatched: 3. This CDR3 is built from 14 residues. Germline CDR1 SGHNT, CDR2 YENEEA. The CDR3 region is CASSLPGGTYEQYF. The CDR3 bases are TGTGCCAGCAGCTTACCGGGAGGTACCTACGAGCAGTACTTC. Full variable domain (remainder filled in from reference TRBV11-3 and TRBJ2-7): EAGVVQSPRYKIIEKKQPVAFWCNPISGHNTLYWYLQNLGQGPELLIRYENEEAVDDSQLPKDRFSAERLKGVDSTLKIQPAELGDSAVYLCASSLPGGTYEQYFGPGTRLTVT.

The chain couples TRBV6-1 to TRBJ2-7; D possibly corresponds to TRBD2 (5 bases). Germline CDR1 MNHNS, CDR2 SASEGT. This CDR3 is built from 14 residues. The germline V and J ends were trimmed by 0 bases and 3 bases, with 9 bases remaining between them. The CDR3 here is CASSEAGLGYEQYF. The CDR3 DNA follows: TGTGCCAGCAGTGAAGCTGGACTTGGCTACGAGCAGTACTTC.

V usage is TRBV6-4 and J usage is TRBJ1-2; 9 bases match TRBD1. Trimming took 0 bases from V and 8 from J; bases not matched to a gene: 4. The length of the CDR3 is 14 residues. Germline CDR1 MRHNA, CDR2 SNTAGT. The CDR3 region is CASSDSMGQGGYTF. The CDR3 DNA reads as TGTGCCAGCAGTGACTCGATGGGACAGGGCGGCTACACCTTC.

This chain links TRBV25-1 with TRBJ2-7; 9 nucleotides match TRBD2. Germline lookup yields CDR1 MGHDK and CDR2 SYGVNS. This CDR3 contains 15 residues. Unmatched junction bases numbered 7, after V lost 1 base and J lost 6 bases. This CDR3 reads CASSEFLAGRSEQYF. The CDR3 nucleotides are TGTGCCAGCAGTGAATTCCTAGCGGGGCGGTCCGAGCAGTACTTC.

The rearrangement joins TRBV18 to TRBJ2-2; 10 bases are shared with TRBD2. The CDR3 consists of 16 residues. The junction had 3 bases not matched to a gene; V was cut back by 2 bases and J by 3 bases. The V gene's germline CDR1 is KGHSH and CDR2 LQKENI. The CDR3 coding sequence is TGTGCCAGCTCACCAAGGACTAGCGGAGACACCGGGGAGCTGTTTTTT. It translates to CASSPRTSGDTGELFF.

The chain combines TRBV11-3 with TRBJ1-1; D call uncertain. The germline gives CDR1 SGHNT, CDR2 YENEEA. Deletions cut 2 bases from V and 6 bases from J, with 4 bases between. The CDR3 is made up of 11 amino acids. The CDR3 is CASSLKSEAFF. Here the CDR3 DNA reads TGTGCCAGCAGCTTAAAATCTGAAGCTTTCTTT.

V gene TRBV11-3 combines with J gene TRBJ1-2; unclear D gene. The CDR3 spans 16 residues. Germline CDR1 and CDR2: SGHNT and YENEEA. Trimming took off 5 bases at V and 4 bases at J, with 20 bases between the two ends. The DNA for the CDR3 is TGTGCCAGCAGCCCCGAAGGGCGAGACGGTGTCTATGGCTACACCTTC. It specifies CASSPEGRDGVYGYTF.

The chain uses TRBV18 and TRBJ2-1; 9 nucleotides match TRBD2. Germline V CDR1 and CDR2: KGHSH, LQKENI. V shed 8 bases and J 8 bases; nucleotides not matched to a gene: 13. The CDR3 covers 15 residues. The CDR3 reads CASAAELAGDHEQFF. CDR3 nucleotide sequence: TGTGCCAGCGCAGCCGAATTAGCGGGAGATCATGAGCAGTTCTTC.

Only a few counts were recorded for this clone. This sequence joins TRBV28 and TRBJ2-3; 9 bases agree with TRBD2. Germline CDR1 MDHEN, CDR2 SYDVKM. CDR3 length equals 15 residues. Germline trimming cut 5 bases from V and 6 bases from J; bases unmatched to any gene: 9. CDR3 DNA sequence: TGTGCCAGCAGTACTACAGGGCGGGAGGGGGATACGCAGTATTTT. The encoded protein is CASSTTGREGDTQYF.

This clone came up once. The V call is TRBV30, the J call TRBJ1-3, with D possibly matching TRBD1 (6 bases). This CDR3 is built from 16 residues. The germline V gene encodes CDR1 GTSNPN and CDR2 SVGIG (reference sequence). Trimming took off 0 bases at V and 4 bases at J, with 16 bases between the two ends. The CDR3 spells CAWSVGGRGAGNTIYF. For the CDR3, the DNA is TGTGCCTGGAGTGTAGGGGGACGCGGAGCCGGAAACACCATATATTTT.

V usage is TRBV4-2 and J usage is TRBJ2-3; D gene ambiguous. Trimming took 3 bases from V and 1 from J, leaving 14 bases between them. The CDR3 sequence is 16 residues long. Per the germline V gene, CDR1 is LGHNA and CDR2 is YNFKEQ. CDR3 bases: TGTGCCAGCAGCCAGCTCCCAATCCTTCGCACAGATACGCAGTATTTT. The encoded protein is CASSQLPILRTDTQYF.

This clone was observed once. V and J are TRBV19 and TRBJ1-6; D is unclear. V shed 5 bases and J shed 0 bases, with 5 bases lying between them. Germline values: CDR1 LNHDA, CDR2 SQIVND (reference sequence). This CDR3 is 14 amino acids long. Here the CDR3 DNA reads TGTGCCAGTAGTTTCAGCTCCTATAATTCACCCCTCCACTTT. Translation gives CASSFSSYNSPLHF.